This T cell receptor beta chain is drawn from a study of OX40 agonist ivuxolimab in advanced cancers. Study summary: Participants averaged approximately 65 years of age (range about 23 to 90) and were under 90% male.

This table comes from immunoSEQ multiplex PCR, and its TCRdb copy is limited to in-frame clones, with some not included. The sample yields 55,000 to 75,000 clones, about four fifths seen once. This CDR3 has 16 residues. V was pared by 5 bases and J by 4 bases, with 20 bases between. Per germline, CDR1 KGHSH and CDR2 LQKENI. The study, taken as a whole, reports: Among the nonresponders, some also had low normalized T-cell clonal expansion.

A word on this clone: Its cognate antigen is unknown.

Prior autoimmune disease or systemic immunosuppression barred patients. The chain is built from TRBV18 and TRBJ1-2; the D is unclear. Source: CD4+ or CD8+ T cells sorted from blood, taken in a trial of the OX40 agonist ivuxolimab. The origin of this receptor is an adult with an advanced solid tumor such as melanoma, head and neck, liver or kidney cancer. DNA for the CDR3: TGTGCCAGCTCAACCCTGCTTGGTACTTTCCGCTATGGCTACACCTTC. This encodes CASSTLLGTFRYGYTF.